Sequencing of this T cell receptor (beta chain) was carried out in a study of T cells in localized non-small cell lung cancer. General study points: Uninvolved adjacent lung, not tumor, had the highest T cell clonality. Because only a single region of the tumor was sequenced, heterogeneity remains possible.

The CDR3 totals 15 residues. The germline V gene has CDR1 SGDLS and CDR2 YYNGEE. V lost 0 bases, J lost 1 base, and 11 bases lay in between. Worth noting for this clone: Antigen specificity is unknown.

Only in-frame clones appear in the TCRdb table, and some are missing; sequencing was by immunoSEQ multiplex PCR. The table has 35,000 to 50,000 clones, 86% seen once; the top ten hold approximately 6%. Source: peripheral blood, taken before any cancer treatment. The V gene is TRBV9, the J gene TRBJ2-7; D is ambiguous. The TCR sequence derives from a man aged 40 to 69 with stage I lung adenocarcinoma. CDR3 nucleotide sequence: TGTGCCAGCAGCGTAGAGGGCAGTTCATCCTACGAGCAGTACTTC. This gives the protein CASSVEGSSSYEQYF.